What follows describes a single TCR beta chain. Its antigen remains unidentified. This sample was taken from a study of T cell responses to AZD1222 COVID-19 vaccine. The study's findings and limits: A rise in Spike-specific TCR breadth and depth followed two AZD1222 doses. Donors, mostly white British, included more females; clonal diversity was possibly underestimated.

Profiling relied on immunoSEQ multiplex PCR, and the TCRdb table lists in-frame clones only, not all of them. Of 72,000 or so clones in the sample, less than 85% were seen once. Germline assignment: CDR1 LNHDA and CDR2 SQIVND (reference sequence). The CDR3 runs 14 residues. J was trimmed by 10 bases and V by 5 bases; bases with no gene match: 7. This sequence originates from an adult in good health. The material sequenced was peripheral blood, taken on day 0 of AZD1222 vaccination. The chain carries TRBV19 and TRBJ2-1, with 11 positions matching TRBD2. The CDR3 protein is CASSYSGGAEEQFF. In DNA, the CDR3 is TGTGCCAGTAGTTATAGCGGGGGGGCGGAAGAGCAGTTCTTC.